These T cell receptor beta chains were read from a single sample in a study of blood T cells in healthy people across ages. TCRdb called the 5' RACE reads again in MiXCR, with one record for every CDR3 protein. The data hold roughly 1.6 million distinct CDR3 sequences, with about 31% observed a single time. Source material: blood. These receptors all come from a woman in her twenties or thirties in good health. Both conserved end residues are part of each CDR3. A D gene is named only where the DNA matches it firmly. Some rows have no size entry. The others give once, few or many, or a class for an expanded clone.

>-|TRBJ2-3|TRBV20-1|few
TGCAGTGCTGAAAGAAAAACAGATACGCAGTATTTT
CSAERKTDTQYF
>-|TRBJ1-2|TRBV7-6|-
TGTGCCAGCAGCTCCGGACCCTATCCCGGCAATGGCTACACCTTC
CASSSGPYPGNGYTF
>TRBD2|TRBJ2-7|TRBV28|-
TGTGCCAGCAGTTTCTATAGCGGGAGAACCAACGAGCAGTACTTC
CASSFYSGRTNEQYF
>-|TRBJ2-5|TRBV21-1|few
TGTGCCAGCAGCAACTCGTTTCGGGAGACCCAGTACTTC
CASSNSFRETQYF
>-|TRBJ2-6|TRBV29-1|-
TGCAGCTCGGGAAGGAGGGTTCCTGTTGGGGCCAACGTCCTGACTTTC
CSSGRRVPVGANVLTF
>-|TRBJ2-7|TRBV5-1|many
TGCGCCAGCAGCTTGTCTGAGCAGTACTTC
CASSLSEQYF
>TRBD2|TRBJ2-1|TRBV9|few
TGTGCCAGCAGTACTAGCGGGAGAGATGAGCAGTTCTTC
CASSTSGRDEQFF
>TRBD2|TRBJ2-7|TRBV27|few
TGTGCCAGCCGTGTGACTAGCGGGAGTTTGGACGAGCAGTACTTC
CASRVTSGSLDEQYF
>TRBD2|TRBJ2-7|TRBV3-1|-
TGTGCCAGCAGCCAAGTCGACGGGGGGGCATACGAGCAGTACTTC
CASSQVDGGAYEQYF
>TRBD2|TRBJ2-7|TRBV7-8|-
TGTGCCAGCAGCTTAGGGGAGGGAATGATTACCGAGCAGTACTTC
CASSLGEGMITEQYF
>-|TRBJ2-4|TRBV29-1|many
TGCAGCGTTGGGGGCTTCCCCGGGGCAAACATTCAGTACTTC
CSVGGFPGANIQYF
>-|TRBJ1-2|TRBV5-5|-
TGTGCCAGCAGCTCCGGAATGAACCTCTATGGCTACACCTTC
CASSSGMNLYGYTF
>-|TRBJ1-1|TRBV4-1|-
TGCGCCAGCAGCCAAGTAGGATCCAGTCAAGGAGCTTTCTTT
CASSQVGSSQGAFF
>TRBD1|TRBJ2-2|TRBV6-6|-
TGTGCCAGCAGACCGGGACAGGGAACCGGGGAGCTGTTTTTT
CASRPGQGTGELFF
>-|TRBJ2-5|TRBV7-9|-
TGTGCCAGCAGCCGTGCGAAGGAGACCCAGTACTTC
CASSRAKETQYF
>-|TRBJ2-1|TRBV4-1|many
TGCGCCAGCAGCCAAAGAGAGGCACAGGGTTTGAATGAGCAGTTCTTC
CASSQREAQGLNEQFF
>TRBD2|TRBJ2-1|TRBV2|few
TGTGCCAGCAGTGAGTTTAGCGGGATGAATGTCAACGATGAGCAGTTCTTC
CASSEFSGMNVNDEQFF
>-|TRBJ2-7|TRBV5-1|-
TGCGCCAGCAGCTTGGGTATCGACGAGCAGTACTTC
CASSLGIDEQYF
>-|TRBJ2-5|TRBV12-3/TRBV12-4|many
TGTGCCAGCAGTTTAGCGACGGTTGTAGGAGAGCAGTACTTC
CASSLATVVGEQYF
>-|TRBJ1-2|TRBV4-1|few
TGCGCCAGCAGCCAAGAAAGAGTCTTTAGGCGGGACACCCAGGATGGCTACACCTTC
CASSQERVFRRDTQDGYTF
>TRBD1|TRBJ1-1|TRBV29-1|few
TGCAGCGGCTTGACAGGGGGTGACACTGAAGCTTTCTTT
CSGLTGGDTEAFF
>-|TRBJ2-7|TRBV20-1|-
TGCAGTGCTAGGATCGGGGATTACGAGCAGTACTTC
CSARIGDYEQYF
>TRBD2|TRBJ2-1|TRBV20-1|-
TGCAGTGGGGAGGGAGCGGGGAATGAGCAGTTCTTC
CSGEGAGNEQFF
>-|TRBJ2-7|TRBV20-1|few
TGCAGTGCTAGTCCACCCTTAGCTCGGTACGAGCAGTACTTC
CSASPPLARYEQYF
>TRBD2|TRBJ2-7|TRBV20-1|few
TGCAGTGCGGAGGGACTAGCGGGAGAAAGAACTCGCGCGGAGGCCTCCTACGAGCAGTACTTC
CSAEGLAGERTRAEASYEQYF
>-|TRBJ2-7|TRBV20-1|-
TGCAGTGCTAGAGTGGGTACTAGCATATCCTACGAGCAGTACTTC
CSARVGTSISYEQYF
>TRBD1|TRBJ1-6|TRBV20-1|-
TGCAGCGCTAGAGGAGACAGGGCTAATTCACCCCTCCACTTT
CSARGDRANSPLHF
>-|TRBJ2-5|TRBV20-1|-
TGCAGTGCTAGACCCTTCCAGCAGGGGCCGAACAATGGGGAGACCCAGTACTTC
CSARPFQQGPNNGETQYF
>TRBD2|TRBJ2-7|TRBV10-1|-
TGCGCCAGCAGTGCTAGCCTGACTAGCGGGACAAGCTCCTACGAGCAGTACTTC
CASSASLTSGTSSYEQYF
>TRBD1|TRBJ2-7|TRBV12-3/TRBV12-4|many
TGTGCCAGCAACAGCGTAGGGGGCAACGAGCAGTACTTC
CASNSVGGNEQYF
>TRBD2|TRBJ2-1|TRBV7-9|few
TGTGCCAGCAGGGCAGGAGGGGCTGGGCTAGCGGGTTACAATGAGCAGTTCTTC
CASRAGGAGLAGYNEQFF
>-|TRBJ2-7|TRBV3-1|few
TGTGCCAGCAGCCAAGGAAGGACCGTCCCCTACGAGCAGTACTTC
CASSQGRTVPYEQYF
>-|TRBJ2-1|TRBV20-1|-
TGCAGTGCTAGAGATGCCGTGGGCGGACGCACCTACAACGAGCAGTTCTTC
CSARDAVGGRTYNEQFF
>TRBD1|TRBJ2-1|TRBV27|-
TGTGCCAGCAGTTTAGCCCTCGCGGGACAGGGGTACAATGAGCAGTTCTTC
CASSLALAGQGYNEQFF
>TRBD1|TRBJ2-3|TRBV15|few
TGTGCCACCACCCCCGGGACAGGGGACCCAGATACGCAGTATTTT
CATTPGTGDPDTQYF
>TRBD2|TRBJ2-7|TRBV15|-
TGTGCCACCAGCCCAACTAGCGGTTCCTACGAGCAGTACTTC
CATSPTSGSYEQYF
>TRBD2|TRBJ2-1|TRBV10-3|-
TGTGCCATCTGGGCTGGAGCGGGGGGGGACAATGGGCAGTTCTTC
CAIWAGAGGDNGQFF
>-|TRBJ2-5|TRBV14|few
TGTGCCAGCAGCCAAGTAACCGGGGCAGAGACCCAGTACTTC
CASSQVTGAETQYF
>-|TRBJ2-7|TRBV21-1|-
TGTGCCAGCAGCAAAAAGCCGCCGACAGGGTCCTTTCGAACGGCCTACGAGCAGTACTTC
CASSKKPPTGSFRTAYEQYF
>TRBD2|TRBJ2-1|TRBV5-1|-
TGCGCCAGCAGCTTGGGAGTGCGGGGGGCCTCGGTCAATGAGCAGTTCTTC
CASSLGVRGASVNEQFF
>TRBD2|TRBJ2-5|TRBV20-1|-
TGCAGTGCTTCGACTAGCGGGGGCCTTTCAGAGACCCAGTACTTC
CSASTSGGLSETQYF
>-|TRBJ2-2|TRBV4-1|once
TGCGCCAGCAGCCAAGAGGTTGACAGGCACACCGGGGAGCTGTTTTTT
CASSQEVDRHTGELFF
>-|TRBJ2-1|TRBV28|-
TGTGCCGGCAGCCAGACCGGGACAACTGAGCAGTTCTTC
CAGSQTGTTEQFF
>-|TRBJ1-4|TRBV20-1|-
TGCAGTGCTAGAGATAAGATGGAATTTGATGAAAAACTGTTTTTT
CSARDKMEFDEKLFF
>-|TRBJ1-1|TRBV29-1|-
TGCAGCGTTCTTCGGGGCGTGAACACTGAAGCTTTCTTT
CSVLRGVNTEAFF
>-|TRBJ2-7|TRBV7-2|-
TGTGCCAGCAGCCAAGCCCTCCTGGGGGGCGAGCAGTACTTC
CASSQALLGGEQYF
>-|TRBJ2-1|TRBV6-1|few
TGTGCCAGCAGTGACCTCGTCCCGGAGCAGTTCTTC
CASSDLVPEQFF
>-|TRBJ2-1|TRBV12-3/TRBV12-4|-
TGTGCCAGCCGAAAGACGGGACTTGCGAACGATGAGCAGTTCTTC
CASRKTGLANDEQFF
>TRBD2|TRBJ2-5|TRBV6-1|-
TGTGCCAGCAGTGAAGTTCCCAGCGGGGGGGCGGGGACCCAGTACTTC
CASSEVPSGGAGTQYF
>-|TRBJ1-1|TRBV27|-
TGTGCCAGCAGTTTTCTGGCAGGGGCGAACACTGAAGCTTTCTTT
CASSFLAGANTEAFF
>-|TRBJ2-7|TRBV15|-
TGTGCCACCAGCAGAGATGGAGTCTCTTTAAGCTCCTACGAGCAGTACTTC
CATSRDGVSLSSYEQYF
>-|TRBJ1-4|TRBV20-1|-
TGCAGTGCTAGAGATAGGGGAAACTTCGAAAAACTGTTTTTT
CSARDRGNFEKLFF